The present entry profiles one T cell receptor beta chain with its context. The data stem from a study of OX40 agonist ivuxolimab in advanced cancers. Clones were read by immunoSEQ multiplex PCR, and TCRdb kept only the in-frame ones, dropping some. Among about 21,000 clones listed, about 87% were seen once. This sequence originates from an adult with an advanced solid tumor such as melanoma, head and neck, liver or kidney cancer. The sequencing used CD4+ or CD8+ T cells sorted from blood, collected in a trial of the OX40 agonist ivuxolimab.

The CDR3: CASSEYYSHPGSNSPLHF. The CDR3 nucleotides read TGTGCCAGCAGTGAATATTATTCCCACCCAGGTTCTAATTCACCCCTCCACTTT. The rearrangement links TRBV25-1 to TRBJ1-6; D remains ambiguous. The CDR3 covers 18 residues. Germline lookup yields CDR1 MGHDK and CDR2 SYGVNS. Trimming pared 0 bases from V and 6 bases from J, leaving 18 bases between.